A selection of T cell receptor beta chains follows, all from one sample in a study of control samples from healthy donors and cancer patients. Sequencing used immunoSEQ multiplex PCR; TCRdb keeps in-frame clones, though not all of them. Among fewer than 200,000 clones listed, around 93% were seen once. The sequenced sample consisted of blood. The receptors stem from a man between 18 and 35 years old in good health. The CDR3 runs from the conserved cysteine through the conserved F or W. A D gene is named only where the DNA matches it firmly. A row's size may be missing; if present it is once, few, many or a size class.

cdr3_nt | cdr3_aa | clone_size | v_call | d_call | j_call
TGTGCCACCAGTTACGCGGGGGGGATAGATACGCAGTATTTT | CATSYAGGIDTQYF | NA | TRBV24-1 | TRBD2 | TRBJ2-3
TGTGCCCAACAGGCAAACACTGAAGCTTTCTTT | CAQQANTEAFF | NA | TRBV2 | NA | TRBJ1-1
TGTGCCAGCAGCTGGGGGGCGAAGGGAAACACCATATATTTT | CASSWGAKGNTIYF | NA | TRBV7-9 | NA | TRBJ1-3
TGTGCCAGCAGCGTAGGGGGACAGGCGAATTCACCCCTCCACTTT | CASSVGGQANSPLHF | NA | TRBV9 | TRBD1 | TRBJ1-6
TGTGCCAGCAGCACGACGGGGACAAGCTACAATGAGCAGTTCTTC | CASSTTGTSYNEQFF | NA | TRBV9 | NA | TRBJ2-1
TGTGCCAGCAGCGTAGACCAGAACTATGGCTACACCTTC | CASSVDQNYGYTF | NA | TRBV9 | NA | TRBJ1-2
TGTGCCAGCAGCTTGATCCCGTCCAGCGGAAACACCATATATTTT | CASSLIPSSGNTIYF | NA | TRBV5-8 | NA | TRBJ1-3
TGTGCCATCAGTGAGGCGTTCGGGGATACGCAGTATTTT | CAISEAFGDTQYF | NA | TRBV10-3 | NA | TRBJ2-3
TGCGCCAGCAGCCAAAGGGGGACTAGCGAACCTTACAATGAGCAGTTCTTC | CASSQRGTSEPYNEQFF | once | TRBV4-1 | TRBD2 | TRBJ2-1
TGCAGCGTTGTTAGGGGACAGGGGAAAGATACGCAGTATTTT | CSVVRGQGKDTQYF | few | TRBV29-1 | TRBD1 | TRBJ2-3
TGTGCCAGTAGTCCTGGTAGCGGGGGGGATAAGTATTTT | CASSPGSGGDKYF | NA | TRBV19 | TRBD2 | TRBJ2-3
TGTGCCAGCAGCCATCTCAAAGCGGGGGGGTTTCAAGAGACCCAGTACTTC | CASSHLKAGGFQETQYF | NA | TRBV4-2 | TRBD2 | TRBJ2-5
TGTGCCAGCAGTTTATCTTCCGGAAACACCATATATTTT | CASSLSSGNTIYF | NA | TRBV27 | NA | TRBJ1-3
TGTGCCAGCAGTGAATTTGGGGGCTCGGCTAATGAAAAACTGTTTTTT | CASSEFGGSANEKLFF | NA | TRBV25-1 | NA | TRBJ1-4
TGTGCCAGCAGGGGTGACAGGGCGACTGAAGCTTTCTTT | CASRGDRATEAFF | NA | TRBV12-3/TRBV12-4 | TRBD1 | TRBJ1-1
TGCAGCTTTCGACGGGATGGACAGGGAAGCCACGAGCAGTACTTC | CSFRRDGQGSHEQYF | NA | TRBV29-1 | TRBD1 | TRBJ2-7
TGTGCCAGCAGCTTGTCCGGGGGAGGCTACACCTTC | CASSLSGGGYTF | NA | TRBV5-5 | NA | TRBJ1-2
TGTGCCAGCAGCTTAGATCCGGGACGGCTCTACGAGCAGTACTTC | CASSLDPGRLYEQYF | NA | TRBV7-2 | NA | TRBJ2-7
TGTGCCACCAGCGAGGGGCGGGGACGCTACGAGCAGTACTTC | CATSEGRGRYEQYF | once | TRBV15 | NA | TRBJ2-7
TGTGCCTGGACTCTTGGCAGAGCTAACTATGGCTACACCTTC | CAWTLGRANYGYTF | NA | TRBV30 | NA | TRBJ1-2
TGTGCCAGCAGCGTTAGCGGGGCGGAGGAGACCCAGTACTTC | CASSVSGAEETQYF | NA | TRBV9 | TRBD2 | TRBJ2-5
TGTGCCAGCGGACTGTCCTTAGCCAAAAACATTCAGTACTTC | CASGLSLAKNIQYF | NA | TRBV6-5 | NA | TRBJ2-4
TGTGCCAGCAGTGAAATAGGGGGGACCCGCGATGGCTACACCTTC | CASSEIGGTRDGYTF | NA | TRBV25-1 | NA | TRBJ1-2
TGCAGCGCCAACAATATGAACACTGAAGCTTTCTTT | CSANNMNTEAFF | NA | TRBV29-1 | NA | TRBJ1-1
TGTGCCACCAGCAGCCCTAGGGCAGGCGACGAGCAGTACTTC | CATSSPRAGDEQYF | NA | TRBV15 | NA | TRBJ2-7
TGTGCCACCAGTGACTCGGAGGGATCTGGGGAGACCCAGTACTTC | CATSDSEGSGETQYF | NA | TRBV24-1 | NA | TRBJ2-5
TGTGCCAGCAGCCTACAGGGGAATAGCAATCAGCCCCAGCATTTT | CASSLQGNSNQPQHF | NA | TRBV28 | TRBD1 | TRBJ1-5
TGCGCCAGCAGCTTGGCCGGGACAGGGGTTTCCACAGATACGCAGTATTTT | CASSLAGTGVSTDTQYF | NA | TRBV5-1 | TRBD1 | TRBJ2-3
TGTGCCGGAAAAGGGGCATCGGGAGAAAAACTGTTTTTT | CAGKGASGEKLFF | NA | TRBV2 | NA | TRBJ1-4
TGTGCCTGGAGTGTAGGGGGCAATCAGCCCCAGCATTTT | CAWSVGGNQPQHF | once | TRBV30 | NA | TRBJ1-5
TGTGCCTGGAGTGTACTGGACAGGGAATGGGCCTTTGGCTACACCTTC | CAWSVLDREWAFGYTF | NA | TRBV30 | TRBD1 | TRBJ1-2
TGTGCCTGGAGTCCCCCGCGGGGCGGACGGTATGAGCAGTTCTTC | CAWSPPRGGRYEQFF | NA | TRBV30 | NA | TRBJ2-1
TGTGCCAGCAGTTACACTAGGACCGGGGAGCTGTTTTTT | CASSYTRTGELFF | NA | TRBV11-3 | NA | TRBJ2-2
TGTGCCAGCAGTGACGGTTGGGGGCGGATAAATCAGCCCCAGCATTTT | CASSDGWGRINQPQHF | NA | TRBV2 | NA | TRBJ1-5
TGTGCTAGTGGCCCCGGGACAGGGTATAATCAGCCCCAGCATTTT | CASGPGTGYNQPQHF | NA | TRBV12-5 | TRBD1 | TRBJ1-5
TGCGCCAGCAGCTTGGTTGGGGGGGCTAGCACAGATACGCAGTATTTT | CASSLVGGASTDTQYF | NA | TRBV5-1 | NA | TRBJ2-3
TGTGCCAGTACCATGGACAGTACCTACAATGAGCAGTTCTTC | CASTMDSTYNEQFF | NA | TRBV19 | NA | TRBJ2-1
TGTGCCAGTAGTTACAAATGGGGGGCAGACCTGGCGTCGTTAGCTTTCTTT | CASSYKWGADLASLAFF | NA | TRBV19 | NA | TRBJ1-1
TGTGCCAGCTCACCATACCCCCCACAGTATGGCTACACCTTC | CASSPYPPQYGYTF | NA | TRBV18 | NA | TRBJ1-2
TGTGCCAGCAGCCTGTGGCAAATAGAGGAGGATGAGCAGTTCTTC | CASSLWQIEEDEQFF | NA | TRBV5-4 | NA | TRBJ2-1
TGTGCCAGCAGTTTGCGGGGGAACACCGGGGAGCTGTTTTTT | CASSLRGNTGELFF | NA | TRBV6-5 | NA | TRBJ2-2
TGTGCCAGCAGCCTGAACGGGGAGGGGGGTGAAAAACTGTTTTTT | CASSLNGEGGEKLFF | NA | TRBV9 | NA | TRBJ1-4
TGTGCCAGCAGCTCCACCGGGGAGCTGTTTTTT | CASSSTGELFF | NA | TRBV3-1/TRBV3-2 | NA | TRBJ2-2
TGTGCCAGCAGTTCTCCCGCCCGGACGGCACAAGAGACCCAGTACTTC | CASSSPARTAQETQYF | NA | TRBV28 | NA | TRBJ2-5
TGCGCCACCAATCTAGGGGAGCGGGATACGCAGTATTTT | CATNLGERDTQYF | NA | TRBV10-2 | NA | TRBJ2-3
TGCGCCAGCAGCCAAGACGGCGGAGGTGAGCAGTTCTTC | CASSQDGGGEQFF | NA | TRBV4-1 | NA | TRBJ2-1
TGTGCCAGCAGCGGTCTTGAAGAGGGAACCAAAAACATTCAGTACTTC | CASSGLEEGTKNIQYF | NA | TRBV9 | NA | TRBJ2-4
TGTGCCAGCAGCCAAGAGAGGGGGTCCCCCTACGAGCAGTACTTC | CASSQERGSPYEQYF | NA | TRBV4-2 | NA | TRBJ2-7
TGTGCCAGCAGTGAAGGGTCGGTCCTCCGGGAGCAGTTCTTC | CASSEGSVLREQFF | NA | TRBV6-1 | NA | TRBJ2-1
TGTGCCAGCAGCCTAGGGGGTCAGCGGGAGACCCAGTACTTC | CASSLGGQRETQYF | NA | TRBV3-1/TRBV3-2 | NA | TRBJ2-5
TGTGCCACCAGTGAGGGGGGAGCATTCGAGCAGTACTTC | CATSEGGAFEQYF | NA | TRBV24-1 | NA | TRBJ2-7
TGTGCCAGCAGCTTAACGTCGAAAGCAGACCTTCGCGGTGAGCAGTTCTTC | CASSLTSKADLRGEQFF | few | TRBV7-3 | NA | TRBJ2-1
TGTGCCAGCAGGTTAGCGGGGAGCACAGATACGCAGTATTTT | CASRLAGSTDTQYF | NA | TRBV6-5 | TRBD2 | TRBJ2-3
TGTGCCAGTAGTAGGAGCAAAGCAACTAATGAAAAACTGTTTTTT | CASSRSKATNEKLFF | NA | TRBV19 | NA | TRBJ1-4
TGTGCCAGCACCCTACTTGAACTAGGGAGCACAGATACGCAGTATTTT | CASTLLELGSTDTQYF | NA | TRBV7-9 | NA | TRBJ2-3
TGCGCCAGCACCTCCGGGAGCCGGTCAGATACGCAGTATTTT | CASTSGSRSDTQYF | NA | TRBV4-1 | NA | TRBJ2-3